The 21 T cell receptor beta chains given below trace back to one sample, sequenced in a study of siplizumab effects on memory and regulatory T cells. Assay: immunoSEQ multiplex PCR; the TCRdb copy retains only in-frame clones and omits some. The profile shows just over 50,000 clones, about 97% of them singletons. Source material: naive CD4+ T cells sorted from blood. All receptors come from a human donor in good health.

The chain links TRBV5-1 to TRBJ2-7, with 9 bases fitting TRBD2. V lost 4 bases and J lost 3; bases outside the gene matches: 14. Germline CDR1 reads SGHRS; CDR2 reads YFSETQ. This CDR3 contains 17 residues. The CDR3 DNA sequence: TGCGCCAGCAGCCAAACTTTAATAGCGGGAGTATACTACGAGCAGTACTTC. This encodes CASSQTLIAGVYYEQYF.

This rearrangement joins TRBV10-3 to TRBJ2-3; D may be TRBD1 or TRBD2 (5 bases each). The V end was cut by 11 bases, the J end by 0 bases, with 15 bases between. Germline V gene lookup returns CDR1 ENHRY and CDR2 SYGVKD. This CDR3 is built from 14 residues. The CDR3 nucleotides are TGTGCCGCCCAACGGGGCAGCAGCACAGATACGCAGTATTTT. Translation gives CAAQRGSSTDTQYF.

The chain links TRBV30 to TRBJ1-1; TRBD1 aligns across 10 bases. From germline, CDR1 is GTSNPN and CDR2 SVGIG (reference sequence). This CDR3 comprises 13 residues. The CDR3, as DNA: TGTGCACACGACAGGGGGCGCTCTACTGAAGCTTTCTTT. Protein sequence: CAHDRGRSTEAFF.

This sequence joins TRBV28 and TRBJ2-1; weak D call: TRBD2 (5 bases). Germline V gene lookup returns CDR1 MDHEN and CDR2 SYDVKM. Trimming removed 3 bases at V and 11 bases at J, with 11 bases between. The CDR3 extends over 12 amino acids. Written as DNA, the CDR3 is TGTGCCAGCAGTTTTTCTCGGGAACAGCAGTTCTTC. Protein product: CASSFSREQQFF. The whole variable domain, remainder taken from reference TRBV28 and TRBJ2-1, is DVKVTQSSRYLVKRTGEKVFLECVQDMDHENMFWYRQDPGLGLRLIYFSYDVKMKEKGDIPEGYSVSREKKERFSLILESASTNQTSMYLCASSFSREQQFFGPGTRLTVL.

The chain links TRBV5-1 to TRBJ2-2; D perhaps matches TRBD1 (5 bases). This CDR3 spans 14 amino acids. Trimming took 0 bases from V and 6 from J, leaving 9 bases between them. Germline V gene sequence: CDR1 SGHRS, CDR2 YFSETQ. CDR3 region: CASSLGGAAGELFF. CDR3 sequence (DNA): TGCGCCAGCAGCTTGGGGGGCGCGGCCGGGGAGCTGTTTTTT.

V and J are TRBV6-1 and TRBJ1-2; 10 nucleotides agree with TRBD1. The CDR3 extends over 14 amino acids. CDR1 and CDR2 (germline): MNHNS, SASEGT. V shed 7 bases, J shed 3 bases, and the junction held 5 bases outside the gene matches. The CDR3 nucleotides are TGTGCCAGCACCGCGGACAGGGGGTACTATGGCTACACCTTC. Protein: CASTADRGYYGYTF.

The V gene is TRBV2, the J gene TRBJ2-1, with 14 bases that match TRBD2. Germline CDR1 is SNHLY and CDR2 is FYNNEI. CDR3 length equals 19 residues. The ends lost 6 bases at V and 1 base at J; junction bases unmatched: 11. The CDR3 bases are TGTGCCAGCAGGGCCGGGACTAGCGGGAGTTCGGGGTCCTACAATGAGCAGTTCTTC. It yields the protein CASRAGTSGSSGSYNEQFF.

The rearrangement joins TRBV19 to TRBJ1-5; D call uncertain. Per germline, CDR1 LNHDA and CDR2 SQIVND (reference sequence). Trimming pared 5 bases from V and 2 bases from J, leaving 13 bases between. This CDR3 spans 15 amino acids. The DNA for the CDR3 is TGTGCCAGTAGTCCCCTTAAAGGCGGCAATCAGCCCCAGCATTTT. Encoded protein: CASSPLKGGNQPQHF. The complete variable domain, with remaining parts taken from reference TRBV19 and TRBJ1-5, reads DGGITQSPKYLFRKEGQNVTLSCEQNLNHDAMYWYRQDPGQGLRLIYYSQIVNDFQKGDIAEGYSVSREKKESFPLTVTSAQKNPTAFYLCASSPLKGGNQPQHFGDGTRLSIL.

This rearrangement joins TRBV7-2 to TRBJ2-1; the D is unclear. V shed 0 bases and J shed 4 bases, with 10 bases lying between them. Germline V gene lookup returns CDR1 SGHTA and CDR2 FQGNSA. The CDR3 loop spans 15 amino acids. The CDR3 DNA reads as TGTGCCAGCAGCTTAGCGTTTTCCCTGTACAATGAGCAGTTCTTC. It specifies CASSLAFSLYNEQFF.

This chain uses TRBV27 with TRBJ1-1, with 10 bases lining up with TRBD1. Germline assignment: CDR1 MNHEY and CDR2 SMNVEV (reference sequence). The trim removed 7 bases at V and 5 bases at J, leaving 10 bases unmatched. This CDR3 has 15 amino acids. CDR3 sequence (DNA): TGTGCCAGCACTACAGAGGGACAGGGGAGTACTGAAGCTTTCTTT. As protein: CASTTEGQGSTEAFF.

V gene TRBV4-1 combines with J gene TRBJ1-4; TRBD1 agrees at 9 bases. Trimming at V came to 4 bases and at J to 7 bases, leaving 7 bases not matched to a gene. The CDR3 extends over 15 amino acids. The germline CDR1 and CDR2 sequences are MGHRA and YSYEKL. CDR3 DNA: TGCGCCAGCAGCCGGAGGACAGGGGACTTTGAAAAACTGTTTTTT. Translation gives CASSRRTGDFEKLFF.

The chain recombines TRBV5-4 with TRBJ1-2; no clear D. The CDR3 loop spans 15 amino acids. The V end lost 0 bases, the J end lost 2 bases, and 11 bases lay between the germline ends. Per germline, CDR1 SGHNT and CDR2 YYREEE (reference sequence). The CDR3, as DNA: TGTGCCAGCAGCTTGGCCGGGAGTCCCAACTATGGCTACACCTTC. Its translation is CASSLAGSPNYGYTF.

This chain joins TRBV11-2 and TRBJ2-4; 11 bases match TRBD2. There are 17 residues in the CDR3. Trimming took 4 bases from V and 0 from J; bases not matched to a gene: 5. Per the germline V gene, CDR1 is SGHAT and CDR2 is FQNNGV. The CDR3 DNA is TGTGCCAGCAGCTCTAGACTAGCGGGGCTAGCCAAAAACATTCAGTACTTC. Protein: CASSSRLAGLAKNIQYF. The full variable domain, rest sourced from reference TRBV11-2 and TRBJ2-4, is EAGVAQSPRYKIIEKRQSVAFWCNPISGHATLYWYQQILGQGPKLLIQFQNNGVVDDSQLPKDRFSAERLKGVDSTLKIQPAKLEDSAVYLCASSSRLAGLAKNIQYFGAGTRLSVL.

This clone was detected only once. This chain links TRBV30 with TRBJ2-4, with 7 nucleotides matching TRBD1. This CDR3 contains 14 residues. Germline lookup yields CDR1 GTSNPN and CDR2 SVGIG (reference sequence). Trimming at V came to 3 bases and at J to 5 bases, leaving 7 bases not matched to a gene. CDR3 nucleotide sequence: TGTGCCTGGAGCGAGGACAGGCTAGAAAACATTCAGTACTTC. This sequence encodes CAWSEDRLENIQYF.

This CDR3 is CASSRILEQFF. CDR3 bases: TGTGCCAGCAGCCGAATCCTTGAGCAGTTCTTC. This sequence joins TRBV11-3 and TRBJ2-1; D is ambiguous. The CDR3 is 11 amino acids. V shed 5 bases and J shed 9 bases, with 8 bases lying between them. The germline gives CDR1 SGHNT, CDR2 YENEEA.

This clone was seen just once. The CDR3 region has the DNA TGTGCCAGCAGCTTAAAGGATCAGCCCCAGCATTTT. Amino acid sequence: CASSLKDQPQHF. V gene TRBV7-9 combines with J gene TRBJ1-5; no clear D. V lost 2 bases to trimming and J lost 5 bases, with 4 bases between them. The CDR3 consists of 12 residues. The V gene's germline CDR1 is SEHNR and CDR2 FQNEAQ (reference sequence).

The chain employs TRBV6-5 and TRBJ2-7; 8 bases are shared with TRBD1. From germline, CDR1 is MNHEY and CDR2 SVGAGI. The J segment lost 2 bases and the V segment lost 4 bases, leaving 4 bases of the junction unmatched. This CDR3 contains 14 residues. The CDR3 spells CASSWDRRTYEQYF. The CDR3 DNA follows: TGTGCCAGCAGTTGGGACAGGCGGACCTACGAGCAGTACTTC.

The chain combines TRBV6-5 with TRBJ2-3, with 8 nucleotides matching TRBD2. The CDR3 totals 15 residues. Germline V CDR1 and CDR2: MNHEY, SVGAGI. The junction had 7 bases not matched to a gene; V was cut back by 5 bases and J by 3 bases. CDR3 sequence: CASSPREGVTDTQYF. The CDR3 coding sequence is TGTGCCAGCAGTCCCCGGGAGGGCGTTACAGATACGCAGTATTTT.

V is TRBV19 and J is TRBJ2-7; D gene uncertain. V was shortened by 1 base and J by 6 bases, with 10 bases between the two germline ends. Germline assignment: CDR1 LNHDA and CDR2 SQIVND (reference sequence). The CDR3 has 13 amino acids. The CDR3 region is CASSIGFYGEQYF. The CDR3 DNA is TGTGCCAGTAGTATAGGATTCTACGGCGAGCAGTACTTC. The full variable domain, in which reference TRBV19 and TRBJ2-7 provide the parts outside the CDR3, is DGGITQSPKYLFRKEGQNVTLSCEQNLNHDAMYWYRQDPGQGLRLIYYSQIVNDFQKGDIAEGYSVSREKKESFPLTVTSAQKNPTAFYLCASSIGFYGEQYFGPGTRLTVT.

The chain is built from TRBV7-8 and TRBJ1-2; D unclear. CDR3 length equals 14 residues. Trimming removed 0 bases from V and 8 bases from J, with 13 bases in between. The germline CDR1 and CDR2 sequences are SGHVS and FQNEAQ. CDR3 protein: CASSLARPGSGYTF. The CDR3 DNA follows: TGTGCCAGCAGCTTAGCTCGTCCGGGATCAGGCTACACCTTC.

The rearrangement uses TRBV11-3 and TRBJ2-5, with D perhaps matching TRBD1 (6 bases). V was clipped by 4 bases and J by 0 bases, with 9 bases between them. This CDR3 region has 14 residues. The germline V gene encodes CDR1 SGHNT and CDR2 YENEEA. The CDR3 bases are TGTGCCAGCAGCTCCGGGACACACCAAGAGACCCAGTACTTC. The encoded protein is CASSSGTHQETQYF.